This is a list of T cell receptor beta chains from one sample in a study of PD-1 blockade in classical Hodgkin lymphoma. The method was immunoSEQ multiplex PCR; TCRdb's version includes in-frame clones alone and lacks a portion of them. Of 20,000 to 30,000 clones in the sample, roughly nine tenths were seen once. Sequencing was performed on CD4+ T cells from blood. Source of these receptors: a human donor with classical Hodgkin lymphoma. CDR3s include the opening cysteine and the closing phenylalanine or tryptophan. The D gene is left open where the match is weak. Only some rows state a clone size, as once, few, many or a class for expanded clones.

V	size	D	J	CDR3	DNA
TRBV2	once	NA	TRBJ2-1	CASSESFGGEQFF	TGTGCCAGCAGTGAATCTTTCGGTGGTGAGCAGTTCTTC
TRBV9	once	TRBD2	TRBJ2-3	CASGLGGGSTDTQYF	TGTGCCAGCGGGTTGGGCGGGGGTAGCACAGATACGCAGTATTTT
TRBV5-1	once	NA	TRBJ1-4	CASSLAVGSNEKLFF	TGCGCCAGCAGCTTGGCCGTGGGATCTAATGAAAAACTGTTTTTT
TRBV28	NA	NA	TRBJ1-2	CASSGGYGYTF	TGTGCCAGCAGTGGGGGGTATGGCTACACCTTC
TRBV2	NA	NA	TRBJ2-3	CASSKNGTPLSTDTQYF	TGTGCCAGCAGTAAAAACGGGACCCCTCTAAGCACAGATACGCAGTATTTT
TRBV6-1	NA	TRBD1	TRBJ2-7	CASSTRQGDYEQYF	TGTGCCAGCAGCACCCGACAGGGTGACTACGAGCAGTACTTC
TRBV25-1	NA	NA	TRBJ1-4	CASSSGGGREKLFF	TGTGCCAGCAGCTCGGGGGGCGGACGAGAAAAACTGTTTTTT
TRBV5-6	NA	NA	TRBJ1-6	CASSLTNTPDSPLHF	TGTGCCAGCAGCTTGACTAATACGCCCGATTCACCCCTCCACTTT
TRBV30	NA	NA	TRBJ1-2	CAWSWRALANYGYTF	TGTGCCTGGAGTTGGAGGGCCCTAGCTAACTATGGCTACACCTTC
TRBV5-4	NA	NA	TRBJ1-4	CASSLGGAEKLFF	TGTGCCAGCAGCTTGGGCGGGGCCGAAAAACTGTTTTTT
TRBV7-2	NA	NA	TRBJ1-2	CASSLAGAGNAVGYTF	TGTGCCAGCAGCTTAGCTGGGGCGGGGAACGCCGTTGGCTACACCTTC
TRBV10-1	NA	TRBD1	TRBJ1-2	CASSSLPRTGEVRYGYTF	TGCGCCAGCAGTTCTCTACCACGGACAGGGGAAGTAAGGTATGGCTACACCTTC
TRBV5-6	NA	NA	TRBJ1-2	CASSPLRGRDVGGYTF	TGTGCCAGCAGCCCCCTCCGGGGCAGGGACGTGGGTGGCTACACCTTC
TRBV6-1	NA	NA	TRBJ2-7	CASSEGHPYEQYF	TGTGCCAGCAGTGAAGGACATCCCTACGAGCAGTACTTC
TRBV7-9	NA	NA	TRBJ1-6	CASSLPSYNSPLHF	TGTGCCAGCAGCTTACCGAGTTATAATTCACCCCTCCACTTT
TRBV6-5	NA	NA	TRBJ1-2	CASSYDLGPYGYTF	TGTGCCAGCAGTTACGATCTGGGACCTTACGGCTACACCTTC
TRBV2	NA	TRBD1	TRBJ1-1	CASSWTGGTEAFF	TGTGCCAGCAGTTGGACAGGGGGCACTGAAGCTTTCTTT
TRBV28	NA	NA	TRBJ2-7	CASSPAVGGYEQYF	TGTGCCAGCAGCCCCGCGGTGGGGGGTTACGAGCAGTACTTC
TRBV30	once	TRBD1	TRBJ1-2	CAWSFPGQYYGYTF	TGTGCCTGGAGTTTTCCGGGACAGTACTATGGCTACACCTTC
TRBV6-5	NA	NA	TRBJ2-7	CASSYRQSGEQYF	TGTGCCAGCAGTTACCGTCAATCAGGCGAGCAGTACTTC
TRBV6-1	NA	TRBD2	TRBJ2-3	CASSEKGRGAPTDTQYF	TGTGCCAGCAGTGAAAAAGGGCGGGGGGCTCCCACAGATACGCAGTATTTT
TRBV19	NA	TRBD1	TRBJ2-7	CASSIAGTGDHEQYF	TGTGCCAGTAGTATTGCCGGGACAGGGGACCACGAGCAGTACTTC
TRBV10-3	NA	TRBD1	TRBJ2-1	CAISKDRGSDNEQFF	TGTGCCATCAGTAAGGACAGGGGGTCAGACAATGAGCAGTTCTTC
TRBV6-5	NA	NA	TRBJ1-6	CASSSLQGSGSPLHF	TGTGCCAGCAGTTCCCTACAGGGTTCAGGATCACCCCTCCACTTT
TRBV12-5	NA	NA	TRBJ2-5	CASGSGTHPYQETQYF	TGTGCTAGTGGTTCCGGGACCCATCCGTACCAAGAGACCCAGTACTTC
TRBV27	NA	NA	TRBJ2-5	CASALQGRETQYF	TGTGCCAGCGCCTTACAGGGTCGAGAGACCCAGTACTTC
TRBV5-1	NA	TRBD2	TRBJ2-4	CASSLGPLAGADIQYF	TGCGCCAGCAGCTTGGGTCCCCTAGCGGGGGCCGACATTCAGTACTTC
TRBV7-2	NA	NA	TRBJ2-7	CASSLVGPGNSYEQYF	TGTGCCAGCAGCTTAGTAGGGCCGGGGAACTCCTACGAGCAGTACTTC
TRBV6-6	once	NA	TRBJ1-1	CASSYSGFSTEAFF	TGTGCCAGCAGTTACTCGGGTTTCTCGACTGAAGCTTTCTTT
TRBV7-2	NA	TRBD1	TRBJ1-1	CASSSSDRANTEAFF	TGTGCCAGCAGCTCCTCCGACAGGGCTAACACTGAAGCTTTCTTT
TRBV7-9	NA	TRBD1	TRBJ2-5	CASSLEGAWGQETQYF	TGTGCCAGCAGCTTAGAGGGGGCATGGGGCCAAGAGACCCAGTACTTC
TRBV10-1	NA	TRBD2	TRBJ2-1	CASSQSIGTSTNEQFF	TGCGCCAGCAGCCAGAGTATCGGGACTAGCACCAATGAGCAGTTCTTC
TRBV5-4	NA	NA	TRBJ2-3	CASGRPGTVTDTQYF	TGTGCCAGCGGACGACCCGGGACTGTGACAGATACGCAGTATTTT
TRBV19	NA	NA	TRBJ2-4	CASSLPRALENIQYF	TGTGCCAGTAGTCTCCCGCGGGCCCTAGAAAACATTCAGTACTTC
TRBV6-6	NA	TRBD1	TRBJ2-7	CASTGGSEQYF	TGTGCCAGCACAGGGGGATCCGAGCAGTACTTC
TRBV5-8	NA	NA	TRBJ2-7	CASRQASYEQYF	TGTGCCAGCAGACAGGCCTCCTACGAGCAGTACTTC
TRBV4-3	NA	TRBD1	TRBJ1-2	CASSQEQGAHYGYTF	TGCGCCAGCAGCCAAGAACAGGGGGCGCACTATGGCTACACCTTC
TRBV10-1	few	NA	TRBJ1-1	CASSESLNTEAFF	TGCGCCAGCAGTGAGTCGTTGAACACTGAAGCTTTCTTT
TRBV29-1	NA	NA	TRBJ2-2	CSVSPITNTGELFF	TGCAGCGTATCACCGATAACGAACACCGGGGAGCTGTTTTTT
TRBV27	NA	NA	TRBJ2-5	CASSFIRGAGETQYF	TGTGCCAGCAGTTTCATCAGGGGAGCAGGAGAGACCCAGTACTTC
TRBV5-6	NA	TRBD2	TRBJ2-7	CASSAHSGGAPMQYF	TGTGCCAGCAGCGCGCATAGCGGGGGGGCCCCTATGCAGTACTTC
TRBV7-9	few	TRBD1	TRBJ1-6	CASSLGQGAFDNSPLHF	TGTGCCAGCAGCTTAGGGCAGGGGGCGTTTGACAATTCACCCCTCCACTTT
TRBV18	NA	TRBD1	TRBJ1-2	CASSPTGLVPYGYTF	TGTGCCAGCTCACCGACAGGGTTGGTTCCCTATGGCTACACCTTC
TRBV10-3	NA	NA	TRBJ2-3	CAIRSPPGGDTQYF	TGTGCCATCAGGAGCCCTCCGGGTGGGGATACGCAGTATTTT
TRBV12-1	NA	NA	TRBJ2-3	CASSLRYGTSGGVTTDTQYF	TGTGCCAGCAGCCTTAGATATGGGACTAGCGGGGGGGTAACTACAGATACGCAGTATTTT
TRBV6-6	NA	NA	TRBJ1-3	CASTSSGNTIYF	TGTGCCAGCACCAGCTCTGGAAACACCATATATTTT
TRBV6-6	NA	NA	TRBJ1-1	CASSYYRAANTEAFF	TGTGCCAGCAGTTACTACAGGGCGGCGAACACTGAAGCTTTCTTT
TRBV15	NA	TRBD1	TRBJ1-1	CATSIWDRAHTEAFF	TGTGCCACCAGCATCTGGGACAGGGCCCACACTGAAGCTTTCTTT
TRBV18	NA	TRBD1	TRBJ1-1	CASSPTGGNTEAFF	TGTGCCAGCTCCCCGACAGGGGGGAACACTGAAGCTTTCTTT
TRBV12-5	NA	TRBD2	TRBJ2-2	CASGLGGGTGELFF	TGTGCTAGTGGTCTCGGGGGGGGCACCGGGGAGCTGTTTTTT
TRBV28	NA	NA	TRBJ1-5	CASSPPGRQPQHF	TGTGCCAGCAGTCCCCCTGGGAGACAGCCCCAGCATTTT
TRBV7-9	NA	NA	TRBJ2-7	CASSLGGPDEQYF	TGTGCCAGCAGCTTAGGAGGGCCAGACGAGCAGTACTTC
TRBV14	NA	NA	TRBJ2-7	CASSQDLGGGSLYEQYF	TGTGCCAGCAGCCAAGATTTAGGGGGGGGTTCCCTCTACGAGCAGTACTTC
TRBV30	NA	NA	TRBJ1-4	CAGGDSFKDEKLFF	TGTGCCGGGGGGGACTCTTTCAAGGATGAAAAACTGTTTTTT
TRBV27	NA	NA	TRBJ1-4	CASSLYKDSKEKLFF	TGTGCCAGCAGTTTGTATAAGGACAGTAAGGAAAAACTGTTTTTT